Listed below are T cell receptor beta chains from one sample, sequenced in a study of technical replicates of blood from several donors. Clones were read by immunoSEQ multiplex PCR, and TCRdb kept only the in-frame ones, dropping some. This sample has under 90,000 clones, with 94% found just once. The sample consisted of T cells isolated from PBMCs. These receptors all come from a human donor in good health. The CDR3 runs from the conserved cysteine through the conserved F or W. D genes are given only for firm matches. For some rows the clone size is stated as once, few or many, or as a class when expanded; others skip it.

>-|TRBV5-1|TRBD1|15|TRBJ1-1
TGCGCCAGCAGCCCGGGGGGGACAGGGGTCACTGAAGCTTTCTTT
CASSPGGTGVTEAFF
>-|TRBV30|TRBD1|13|TRBJ2-7
TGTGCCTGGAGTGGGACAGGGGGCTACGAGCAGTACTTC
CAWSGTGGYEQYF
>-|TRBV7-8|TRBD1|12|TRBJ1-1
TGTGCCAGCAGCTCGCGACAGGGAGAAGCTTTCTTT
CASSSRQGEAFF
>-|TRBV9|TRBD1|15|TRBJ2-7
TGTGCCAGCAGCGTAGGGGGACAGATCACCTACGAGCAGTACTTC
CASSVGGQITYEQYF
>-|TRBV7-9|-|12|TRBJ1-1
TGTGCCGGCAGGGGCCTGAACACTGAAGCTTTCTTT
CAGRGLNTEAFF
>-|TRBV6-1|-|14|TRBJ2-7
TGTGCCAGCAGCCGGGGAACAGAATTCTACGAGCAGTACTTC
CASSRGTEFYEQYF
>once|TRBV9|-|17|TRBJ2-7
TGTGCCAGCAGCGTGGGGACAGCCGGGAGGGGCACCTACGAGCAGTACTTC
CASSVGTAGRGTYEQYF
>-|TRBV2|-|14|TRBJ1-4
TGTGCCAGCAGTTCCGGGACAATTAGCGAAAAACTGTTTTTT
CASSSGTISEKLFF
>-|TRBV13|-|15|TRBJ1-5
TGTGCCAGCAGCTTAGGCCTACAGGGCAATCAGCCCCAGCATTTT
CASSLGLQGNQPQHF
>-|TRBV15|TRBD2|16|TRBJ2-1
TGTGCCACCAGCAAGTGGGTCCGGACTAGCTACAATGAGCAGTTCTTC
CATSKWVRTSYNEQFF